The entry that follows covers one TCR delta chain sequence. This clone is characterized as medium-sized (0.01 to 0.1%). This clone's antigen is unknown. No qualities accompany the bases; no much larger clone lies one base away. Preparation of the library involved multiplex PCR. A 32-plex assay with primers for all 8 TRDV and 4 TRDJ genes covering the CDR3 was used to amplify genomic DNA. A 12-nucleotide UMI was introduced during around 3 barcoding PCR cycles, after which a second PCR was performed with Illumina adapter primers. AMPure XP beads were used to purify the libraries, whose quality was checked on a Fragment Analyzer using the HS NGS Fragment kit. An Illumina MiniSeq mid-output kit with approximately 20% PhiX and 150 cycles of paired-end reads was used for sequencing. The original methods were these. MIGEC version 1.2.9 was used to process reads, grouping reads by UMI and building error-corrected consensus sequences. For post-processing, modified scripts from VDJtools version 1.2.1 were used together with the tcR R package. With CATT, TCRdb called clones again from the public reads; duplicate DNA rows were later joined. The V and J calls shown here were made by TCRdb, not taken from the authors' results. This sample holds under 6,000 delta-chain clones; about a tenth were observed only once. More than 45% of the sample rests with the top ten.

This sample is drawn from a study of DNA immune sequencing with unique molecular identifiers (dated by TCRdb to between 2020 and 2021). Regarding the study in general: Using immunomagnetic cell separation, gammadelta T cells were enriched from buffy coats, and the genomic DNA of these cells was sequenced. Fluorescence-activated cell sorting was used to enrich gammadelta T cells from PBMC of 10 healthy individuals. To compare enriched with non-enriched material, 85 to 100 ng of enriched gammadelta T-cell DNA and approximately 900 ng of non-enriched PBMC DNA were sequenced. An ultrasensitive DNA-based TRD repertoire sequencing method using PCR-introduced unique molecular identifiers was developed and validated in the study. The method was validated on synthetic reference molecules and on blood samples from healthy individuals. All donors were healthy individuals, and roughly 11 of the donors were profiled using sorted gammadelta T cells from peripheral blood.

What the authors observed across the whole study: Novel TRD sequences not targeted by the primers cannot be detected by the primer-based approach. Healthy donors differed in TRD repertoire diversity, and several donors were highly oligoclonal, meaning the top 5 clonotypes made up more than half of productive molecules. Among clonotypes from healthy donors, the most common TRD rearrangement was TRDV2 paired with TRDJ1.

CDR3 length: 18 amino acids, cysteine to phenylalanine. Left in the record is the CDR3 DNA by itself, 54 bases read in frame from the first base. The germline V gene supplies CDR1 GEAIGNYY and CDR2 EKD. Relative to germline, V is missing 3 bases and J is missing 0 bases, with 9 bases of the junction outside any gene match. Here the chain combines TRDV2 and TRDJ1, with TRDD3 identical over 13 junction bases. The sample comprised gamma-delta T cells enriched from blood buffy coat, or unenriched PBMCs (not recorded which). The sequence derives from a human donor in good health. The bases are TGTGCCTGTGACCCCGTACTGGGGGATACGTCGTACACCGATAAACTCATCTTT. It encodes CACDPVLGDTSYTDKLIF.